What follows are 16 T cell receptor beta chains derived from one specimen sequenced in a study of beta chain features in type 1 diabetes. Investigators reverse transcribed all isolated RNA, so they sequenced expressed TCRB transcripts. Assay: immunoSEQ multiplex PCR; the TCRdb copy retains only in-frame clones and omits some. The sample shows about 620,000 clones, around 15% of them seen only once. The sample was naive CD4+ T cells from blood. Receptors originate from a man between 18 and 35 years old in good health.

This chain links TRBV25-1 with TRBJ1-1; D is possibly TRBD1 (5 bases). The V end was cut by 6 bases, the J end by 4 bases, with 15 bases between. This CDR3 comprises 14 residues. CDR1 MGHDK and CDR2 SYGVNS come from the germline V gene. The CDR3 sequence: CASRLTGVVTEAFF. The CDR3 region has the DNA TGTGCCAGCAGGCTGACGGGGGTGGTCACTGAAGCTTTCTTT. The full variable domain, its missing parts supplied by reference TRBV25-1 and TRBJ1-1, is EADIYQTPRYLVIGTGKKITLECSQTMGHDKMYWYQQDPGMELHLIHYSYGVNSTEKGDLSSESTVSRIRTEHFPLTLESARPSHTSQYLCASRLTGVVTEAFFGQGTRLTVV.

CDR3 residues: CASSTGQSAYEQYF. The CDR3 bases are TGTGCCAGCAGTACCGGACAGTCAGCCTACGAGCAGTACTTC. The rearrangement uses TRBV6-1 and TRBJ2-7; D perhaps matches TRBD1 (6 bases). V gave up 5 bases and J gave up 2 bases, with 13 bases separating them. This CDR3 spans 14 amino acids. Germline loops: CDR1 MNHNS, CDR2 SASEGT.

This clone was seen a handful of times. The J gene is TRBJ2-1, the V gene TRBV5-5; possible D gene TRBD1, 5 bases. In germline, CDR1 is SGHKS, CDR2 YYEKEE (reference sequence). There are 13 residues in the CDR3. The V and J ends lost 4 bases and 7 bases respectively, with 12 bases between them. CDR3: CASSLRQPNEQFF. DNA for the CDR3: TGTGCCAGCAGCCTCCGACAGCCGAATGAGCAGTTCTTC.

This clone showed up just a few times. CDR3 in DNA: TGTGCCAGCAGCCCCTGGACCACCCGGCAAGAGACCCAGTACTTC. Residues: CASSPWTTRQETQYF. This chain joins TRBV9 and TRBJ2-5; D is unclear. Trimming took off 4 bases at V and 2 bases at J, with 15 bases between the two ends. The CDR3 consists of 15 residues. CDR1 is SGDLS, CDR2 YYNGEE, per germline.

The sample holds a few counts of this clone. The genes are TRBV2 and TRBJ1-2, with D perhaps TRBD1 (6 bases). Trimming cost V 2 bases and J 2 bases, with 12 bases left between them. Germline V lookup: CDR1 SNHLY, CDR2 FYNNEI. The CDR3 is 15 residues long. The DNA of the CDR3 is TGTGCCAGCAGTGAACAGGGGCGGGCCAACTATGGCTACACCTTC. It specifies CASSEQGRANYGYTF.

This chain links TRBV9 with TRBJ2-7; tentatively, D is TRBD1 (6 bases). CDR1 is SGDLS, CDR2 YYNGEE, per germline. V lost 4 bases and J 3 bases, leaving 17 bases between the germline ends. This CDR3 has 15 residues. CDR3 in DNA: TGTGCCAGCAGCCCCTACGACAGGCGATACTACGAGCAGTACTTC. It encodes CASSPYDRRYYEQYF.

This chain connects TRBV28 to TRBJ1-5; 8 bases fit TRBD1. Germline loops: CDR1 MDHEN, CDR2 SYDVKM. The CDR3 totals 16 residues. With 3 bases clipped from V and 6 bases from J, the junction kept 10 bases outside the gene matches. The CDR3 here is CASSFSGQGVTQPQHF. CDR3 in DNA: TGTGCCAGCAGTTTCTCCGGACAGGGAGTGACTCAGCCCCAGCATTTT.

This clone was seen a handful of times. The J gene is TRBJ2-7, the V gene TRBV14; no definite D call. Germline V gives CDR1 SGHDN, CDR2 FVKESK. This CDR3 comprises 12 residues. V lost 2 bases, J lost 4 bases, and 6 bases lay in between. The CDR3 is CASSQLVYEQYF. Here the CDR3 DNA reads TGTGCCAGCAGCCAACTCGTTTACGAGCAGTACTTC.

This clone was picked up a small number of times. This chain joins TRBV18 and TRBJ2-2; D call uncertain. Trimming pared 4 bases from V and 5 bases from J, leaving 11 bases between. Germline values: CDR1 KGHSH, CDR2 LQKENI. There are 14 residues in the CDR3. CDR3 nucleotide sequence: TGTGCCAGCTCACTCACAACCGAAACCGGGGAGCTGTTTTTT. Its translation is CASSLTTETGELFF. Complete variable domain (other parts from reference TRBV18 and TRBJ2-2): NAGVMQNPRHLVRRRGQEARLRCSPMKGHSHVYWYRQLPEEGLKFMVYLQKENIIDESGMPKERFSAEFPKEGPSILRIQQVVRGDSAAYFCASSLTTETGELFFGEGSRLTVL.

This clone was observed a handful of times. The CDR3 region is CASRRQLTSGIDTQYF. In DNA form, the CDR3 reads TGCGCCAGCAGACGTCAATTGACTAGCGGGATAGATACGCAGTATTTT. The chain employs TRBV5-1 and TRBJ2-3, with TRBD2 matching over 11 bases. Per the germline V gene, CDR1 is SGHRS and CDR2 is YFSETQ. The CDR3 sequence is 16 residues long. J lost 5 bases, V lost 5 bases, and 10 bases had no gene match. Filled out from reference TRBV5-1 and TRBJ2-3, the complete variable domain reads KAGVTQTPRYLIKTRGQQVTLSCSPISGHRSVSWYQQTPGQGLQFLFEYFSETQRNKGNFPGRFSGRQFSNSRSEMNVSTLELGDSALYLCASRRQLTSGIDTQYFGPGTRLTVL.

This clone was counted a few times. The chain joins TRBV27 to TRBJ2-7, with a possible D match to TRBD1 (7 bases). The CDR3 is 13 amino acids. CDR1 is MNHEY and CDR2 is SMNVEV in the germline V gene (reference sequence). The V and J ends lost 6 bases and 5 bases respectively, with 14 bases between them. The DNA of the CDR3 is TGTGCCAGCAGGGGGGCAGGGGGGCACGAGCAGTACTTC. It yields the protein CASRGAGGHEQYF.

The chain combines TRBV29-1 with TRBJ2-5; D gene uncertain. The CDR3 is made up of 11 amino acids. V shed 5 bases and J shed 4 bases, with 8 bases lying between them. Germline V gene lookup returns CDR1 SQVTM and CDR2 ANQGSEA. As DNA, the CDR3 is TGCAGCGTTTCTCATTTAGAGACCCAGTACTTC. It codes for CSVSHLETQYF.

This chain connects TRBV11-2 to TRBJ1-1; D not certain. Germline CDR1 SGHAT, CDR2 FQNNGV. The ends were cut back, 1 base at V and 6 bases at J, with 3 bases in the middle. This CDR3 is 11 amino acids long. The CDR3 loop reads CASSLVPEAFF. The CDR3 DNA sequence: TGTGCCAGCAGCTTAGTACCTGAAGCTTTCTTT.

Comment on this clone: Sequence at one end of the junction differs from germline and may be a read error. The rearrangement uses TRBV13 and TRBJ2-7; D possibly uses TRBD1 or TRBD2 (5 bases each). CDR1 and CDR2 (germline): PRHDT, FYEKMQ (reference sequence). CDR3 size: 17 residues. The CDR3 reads CARSLRGLLRAPYEQYF. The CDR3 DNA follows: TGTGCCCGCAGCCTCCGGGGCCTCTTGCGCGCACCCTACGAGCAGTACTTC.

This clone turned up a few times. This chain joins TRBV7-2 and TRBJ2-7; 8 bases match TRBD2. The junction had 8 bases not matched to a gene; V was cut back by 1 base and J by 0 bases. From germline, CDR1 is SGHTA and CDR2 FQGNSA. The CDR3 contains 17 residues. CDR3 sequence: CASSLVAGGRSSYEQYF. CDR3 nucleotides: TGTGCCAGCAGCTTAGTGGCCGGCGGGAGGAGCTCCTACGAGCAGTACTTC. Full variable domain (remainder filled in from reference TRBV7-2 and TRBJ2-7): GAGVSQSPSNKVTEKGKDVELRCDPISGHTALYWYRQSLGQGLEFLIYFQGNSAPDKSGLPSDRFSAERTGGSVSTLTIQRTQQEDSAVYLCASSLVAGGRSSYEQYFGPGTRLTVT.

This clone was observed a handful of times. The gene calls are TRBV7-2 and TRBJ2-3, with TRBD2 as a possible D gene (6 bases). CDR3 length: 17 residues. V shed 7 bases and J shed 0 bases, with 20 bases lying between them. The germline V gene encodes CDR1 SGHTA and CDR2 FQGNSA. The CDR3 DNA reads TGTGCCAGCACCGGAGGGGACTCCCCTAAAAGCACAGATACGCAGTATTTT. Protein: CASTGGDSPKSTDTQYF. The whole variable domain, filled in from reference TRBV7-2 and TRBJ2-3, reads GAGVSQSPSNKVTEKGKDVELRCDPISGHTALYWYRQSLGQGLEFLIYFQGNSAPDKSGLPSDRFSAERTGGSVSTLTIQRTQQEDSAVYLCASTGGDSPKSTDTQYFGPGTRLTVL.